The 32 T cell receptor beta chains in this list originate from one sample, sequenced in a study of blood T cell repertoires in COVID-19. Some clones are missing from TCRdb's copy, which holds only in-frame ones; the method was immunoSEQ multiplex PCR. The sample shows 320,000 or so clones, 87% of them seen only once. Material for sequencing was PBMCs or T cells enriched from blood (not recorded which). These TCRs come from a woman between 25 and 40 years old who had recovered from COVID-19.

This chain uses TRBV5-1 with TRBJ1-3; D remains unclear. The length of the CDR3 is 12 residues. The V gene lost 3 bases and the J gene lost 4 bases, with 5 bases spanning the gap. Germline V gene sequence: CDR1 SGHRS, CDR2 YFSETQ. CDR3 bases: TGCGCCAGCAGCTCCGCGGGAAACACCATATATTTT. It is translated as CASSSAGNTIYF.

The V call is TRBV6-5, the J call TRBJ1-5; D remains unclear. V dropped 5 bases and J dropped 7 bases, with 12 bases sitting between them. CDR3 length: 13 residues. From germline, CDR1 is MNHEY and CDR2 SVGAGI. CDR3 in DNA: TGTGCCAGCAGTCCCCCCTCAGGCCAGCCCCAGCATTTT. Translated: CASSPPSGQPQHF.

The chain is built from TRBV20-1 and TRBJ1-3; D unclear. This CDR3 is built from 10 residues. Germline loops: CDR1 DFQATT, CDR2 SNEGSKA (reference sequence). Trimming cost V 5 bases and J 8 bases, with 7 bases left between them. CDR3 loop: CSAPLDTIYF. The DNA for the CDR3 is TGCAGTGCTCCCCTAGACACCATATATTTT.

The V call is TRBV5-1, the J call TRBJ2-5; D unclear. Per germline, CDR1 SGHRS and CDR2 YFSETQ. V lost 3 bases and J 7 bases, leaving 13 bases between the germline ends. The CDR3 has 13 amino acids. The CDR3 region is CASSSDAGGTQYF. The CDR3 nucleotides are TGCGCCAGCAGCTCTGACGCCGGCGGGACCCAGTACTTC.

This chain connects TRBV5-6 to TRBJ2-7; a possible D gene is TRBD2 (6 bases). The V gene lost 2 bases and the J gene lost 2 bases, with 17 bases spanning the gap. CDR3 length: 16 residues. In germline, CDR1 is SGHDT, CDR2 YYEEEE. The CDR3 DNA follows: TGTGCCAGCAGCTTAAACATAATGGGACTCGCCTACGAGCAGTACTTC. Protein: CASSLNIMGLAYEQYF.

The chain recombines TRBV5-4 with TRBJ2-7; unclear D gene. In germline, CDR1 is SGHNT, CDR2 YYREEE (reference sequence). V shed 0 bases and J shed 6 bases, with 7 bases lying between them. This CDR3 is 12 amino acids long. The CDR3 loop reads CASSLGRGEQYF. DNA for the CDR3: TGTGCCAGCAGCTTGGGACGCGGCGAGCAGTACTTC.

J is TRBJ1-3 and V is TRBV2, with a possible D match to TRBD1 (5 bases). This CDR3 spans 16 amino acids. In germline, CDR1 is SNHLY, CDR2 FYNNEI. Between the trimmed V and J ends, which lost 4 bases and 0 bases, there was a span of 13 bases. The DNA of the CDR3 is TGTGCCAGCAGTGCGGGGGACGGTTACTCTGGAAACACCATATATTTT. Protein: CASSAGDGYSGNTIYF.

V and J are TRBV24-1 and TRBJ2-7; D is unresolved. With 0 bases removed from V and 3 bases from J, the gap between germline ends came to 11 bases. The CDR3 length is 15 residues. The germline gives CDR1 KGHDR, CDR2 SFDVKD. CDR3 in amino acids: CATSDLQGGLYEQYF. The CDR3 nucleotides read TGTGCCACCAGTGATTTGCAAGGTGGGCTCTACGAGCAGTACTTC.

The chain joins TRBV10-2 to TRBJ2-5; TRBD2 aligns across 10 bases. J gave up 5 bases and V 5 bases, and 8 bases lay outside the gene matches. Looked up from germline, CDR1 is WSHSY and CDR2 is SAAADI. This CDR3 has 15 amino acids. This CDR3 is CASSNLAGDPETQYF. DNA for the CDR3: TGCGCCAGCAGTAACCTAGCGGGGGACCCGGAGACCCAGTACTTC.

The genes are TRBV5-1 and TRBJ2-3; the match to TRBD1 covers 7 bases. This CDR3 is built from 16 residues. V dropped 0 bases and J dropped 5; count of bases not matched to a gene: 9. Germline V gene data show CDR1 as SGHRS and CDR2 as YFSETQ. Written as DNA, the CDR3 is TGCGCCAGCAGCTTGGAACAGGGGTTTGCGGGAGATACGCAGTATTTT. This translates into CASSLEQGFAGDTQYF. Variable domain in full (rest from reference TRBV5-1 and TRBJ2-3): KAGVTQTPRYLIKTRGQQVTLSCSPISGHRSVSWYQQTPGQGLQFLFEYFSETQRNKGNFPGRFSGRQFSNSRSEMNVSTLELGDSALYLCASSLEQGFAGDTQYFGPGTRLTVL.

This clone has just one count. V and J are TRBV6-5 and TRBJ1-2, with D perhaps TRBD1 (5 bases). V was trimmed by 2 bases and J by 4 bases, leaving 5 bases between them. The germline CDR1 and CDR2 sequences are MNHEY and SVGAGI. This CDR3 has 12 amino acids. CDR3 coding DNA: TGTGCCAGCAGTTACCAGGGCTATGGCTACACCTTC. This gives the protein CASSYQGYGYTF.

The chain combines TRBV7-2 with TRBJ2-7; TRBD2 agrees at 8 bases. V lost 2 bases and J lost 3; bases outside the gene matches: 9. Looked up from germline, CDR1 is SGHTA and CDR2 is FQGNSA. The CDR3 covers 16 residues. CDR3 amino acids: CASSLSGGPWNYEQYF. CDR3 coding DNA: TGTGCCAGCAGCTTATCGGGGGGGCCATGGAACTACGAGCAGTACTTC.

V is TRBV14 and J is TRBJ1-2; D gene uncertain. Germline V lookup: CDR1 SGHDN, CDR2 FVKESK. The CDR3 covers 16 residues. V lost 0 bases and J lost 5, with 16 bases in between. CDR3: CASSQDRRSYRYGYTF. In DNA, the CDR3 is TGTGCCAGCAGCCAAGATAGGCGGTCATACCGGTATGGCTACACCTTC. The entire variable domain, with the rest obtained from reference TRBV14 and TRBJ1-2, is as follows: EAGVTQFPSHSVIEKGQTVTLRCDPISGHDNLYWYRRVMGKEIKFLLHFVKESKQDESGMPNNRFLAERTGGTYSTLKVQPAELEDSGVYFCASSQDRRSYRYGYTFGSGTRLTVV.

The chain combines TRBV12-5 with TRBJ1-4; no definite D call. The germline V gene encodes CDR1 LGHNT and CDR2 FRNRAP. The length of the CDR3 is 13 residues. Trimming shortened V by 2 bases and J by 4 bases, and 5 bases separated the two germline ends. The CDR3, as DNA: TGTGCTAGTGGTTTGAACAGTAATGAAAAACTGTTTTTT. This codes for CASGLNSNEKLFF.

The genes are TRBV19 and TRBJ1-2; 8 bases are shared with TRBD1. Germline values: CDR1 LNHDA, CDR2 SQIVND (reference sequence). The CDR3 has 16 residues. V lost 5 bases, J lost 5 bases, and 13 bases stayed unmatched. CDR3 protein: CASSPQTPQGAYGYTF. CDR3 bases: TGTGCCAGTAGTCCCCAAACACCTCAGGGGGCGTATGGCTACACCTTC.

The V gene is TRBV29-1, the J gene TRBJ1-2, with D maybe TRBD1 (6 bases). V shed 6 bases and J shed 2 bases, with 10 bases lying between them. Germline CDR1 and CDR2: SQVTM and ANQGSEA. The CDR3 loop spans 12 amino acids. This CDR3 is CSVSQGNYGYTF. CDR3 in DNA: TGCAGCGTCTCTCAGGGGAACTATGGCTACACCTTC.

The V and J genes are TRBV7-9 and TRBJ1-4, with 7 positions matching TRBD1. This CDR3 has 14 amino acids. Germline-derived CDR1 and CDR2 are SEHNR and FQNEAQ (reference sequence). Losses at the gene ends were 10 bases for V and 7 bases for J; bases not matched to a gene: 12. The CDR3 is CAITTQGDAEKLFF. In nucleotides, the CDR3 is TGTGCCATCACAACGCAGGGGGATGCTGAAAAACTGTTTTTT. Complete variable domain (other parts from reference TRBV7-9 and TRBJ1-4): DTGVSQNPRHKITKRGQNVTFRCDPISEHNRLYWYRQTLGQGPEFLTYFQNEAQLEKSRLLSDRFSAERPKGSFSTLEIQRTEQGDSAMYLCAITTQGDAEKLFFGSGTQLSVL.

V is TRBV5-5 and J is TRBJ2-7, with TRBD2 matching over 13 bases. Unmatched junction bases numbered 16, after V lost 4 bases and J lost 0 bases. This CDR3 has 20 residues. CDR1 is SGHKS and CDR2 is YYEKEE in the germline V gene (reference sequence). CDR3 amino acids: CASSIRLAGGSLAFSYEQYF. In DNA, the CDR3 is TGTGCCAGCAGCATACGACTAGCGGGGGGTTCCCTAGCTTTCTCCTACGAGCAGTACTTC.

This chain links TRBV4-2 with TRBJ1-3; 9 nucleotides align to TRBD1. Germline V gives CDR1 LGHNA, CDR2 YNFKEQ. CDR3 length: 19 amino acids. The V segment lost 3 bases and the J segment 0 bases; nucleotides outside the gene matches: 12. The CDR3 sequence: CASSHPGQGRSSSGNTIYF. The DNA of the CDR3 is TGTGCCAGCAGCCACCCGGGACAGGGAAGATCCAGCTCTGGAAACACCATATATTTT.

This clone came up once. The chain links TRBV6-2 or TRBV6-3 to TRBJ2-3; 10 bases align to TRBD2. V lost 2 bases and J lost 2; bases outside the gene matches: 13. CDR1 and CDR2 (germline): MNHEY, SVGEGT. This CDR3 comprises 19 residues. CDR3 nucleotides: TGTGCCAGCAGTTACCGCCTAGCGGGGGTCCCCGGCTCCACAGATACGCAGTATTTT. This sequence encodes CASSYRLAGVPGSTDTQYF.

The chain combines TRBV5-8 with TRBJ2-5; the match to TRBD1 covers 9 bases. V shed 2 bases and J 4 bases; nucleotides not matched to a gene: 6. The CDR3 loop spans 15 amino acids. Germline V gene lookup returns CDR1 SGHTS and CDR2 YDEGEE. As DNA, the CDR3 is TGTGCCAGCAGCTTTCTGGGACAGGGAGGAGAGACCCAGTACTTC. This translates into CASSFLGQGGETQYF.

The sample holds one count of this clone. The CDR3 coding sequence is TGTGCCAGCCGGACAGGTCCGAATGAAAAACTGTTTTTT. Translating gives CASRTGPNEKLFF. The V and J genes are TRBV12-3 or TRBV12-4 and TRBJ1-4; 7 nucleotides align to TRBD1. Trimming at V came to 8 bases and at J to 5 bases, leaving 5 bases not matched to a gene. The CDR3 is made up of 13 amino acids.

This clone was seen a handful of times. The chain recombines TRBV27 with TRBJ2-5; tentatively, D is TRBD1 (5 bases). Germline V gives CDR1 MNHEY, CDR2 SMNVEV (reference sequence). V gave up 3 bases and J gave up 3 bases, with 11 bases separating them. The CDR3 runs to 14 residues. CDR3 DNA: TGTGCCAGCAGTTTCACCAGGGCCGAAGAGACCCAGTACTTC. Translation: CASSFTRAEETQYF.

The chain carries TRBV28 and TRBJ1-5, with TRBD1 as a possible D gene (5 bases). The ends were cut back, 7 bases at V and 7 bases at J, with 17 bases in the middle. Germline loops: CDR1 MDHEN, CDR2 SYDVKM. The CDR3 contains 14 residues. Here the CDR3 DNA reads TGTGCCAGCAAAAGGGGCCTTGAAGGGCAGCCCCAGCATTTT. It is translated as CASKRGLEGQPQHF.

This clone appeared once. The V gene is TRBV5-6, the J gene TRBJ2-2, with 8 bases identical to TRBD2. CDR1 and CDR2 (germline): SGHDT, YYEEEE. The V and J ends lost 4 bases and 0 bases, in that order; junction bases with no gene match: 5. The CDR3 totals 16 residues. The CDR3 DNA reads TGTGCCAGCAGCCCCCTTAGCGGGACGAACACCGGGGAGCTGTTTTTT. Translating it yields CASSPLSGTNTGELFF.

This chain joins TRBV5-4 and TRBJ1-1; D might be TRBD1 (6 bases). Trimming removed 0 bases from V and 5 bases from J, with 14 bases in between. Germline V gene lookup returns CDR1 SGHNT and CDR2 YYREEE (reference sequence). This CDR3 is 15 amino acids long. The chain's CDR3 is CASSLGWGRGTEAFF. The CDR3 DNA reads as TGTGCCAGCAGCTTGGGATGGGGGCGGGGGACTGAAGCTTTCTTT.

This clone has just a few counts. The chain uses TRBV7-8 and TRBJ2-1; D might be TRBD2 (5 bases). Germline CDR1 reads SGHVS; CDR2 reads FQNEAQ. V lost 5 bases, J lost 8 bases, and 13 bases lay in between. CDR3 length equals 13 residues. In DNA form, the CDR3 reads TGTGCCAGCAGCGATCGGGCTAGCTATGAGCAGTTCTTC. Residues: CASSDRASYEQFF.

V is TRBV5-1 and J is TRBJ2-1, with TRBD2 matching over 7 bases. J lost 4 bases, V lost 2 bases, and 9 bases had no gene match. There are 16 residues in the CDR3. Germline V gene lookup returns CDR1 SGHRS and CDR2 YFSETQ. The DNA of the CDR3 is TGCGCCAGCAGCTTAGGGGTTGGGGGGGTATACAATGAGCAGTTCTTC. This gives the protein CASSLGVGGVYNEQFF.

The CDR3 DNA follows: TGTGCCAGCAGCCTCCCGGGACTAGCATCAGAGACCCAGTACTTC. Amino acid sequence: CASSLPGLASETQYF. V gene TRBV3-1 (or the pseudogene TRBV3-2) combines with J gene TRBJ2-5, with 9 bases fitting TRBD2. This CDR3 is built from 15 residues. With V trimmed by 4 bases and J by 4 bases, 7 bases remained unmatched. Germline V gives CDR1 LGHDT, CDR2 YNNKEL (reference sequence).

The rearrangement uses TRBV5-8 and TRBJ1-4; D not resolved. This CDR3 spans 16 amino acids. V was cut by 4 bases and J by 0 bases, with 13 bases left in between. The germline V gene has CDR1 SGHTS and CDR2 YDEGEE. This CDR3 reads CASSAGNLATNEKLFF. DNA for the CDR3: TGTGCCAGCAGCGCCGGGAACCTTGCAACTAATGAAAAACTGTTTTTT.

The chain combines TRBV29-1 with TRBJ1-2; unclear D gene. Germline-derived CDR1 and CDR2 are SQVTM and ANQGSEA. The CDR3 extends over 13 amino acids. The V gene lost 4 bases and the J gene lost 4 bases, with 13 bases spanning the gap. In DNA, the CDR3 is TGCAGCGTTGGACAAGCCGATACCTATGGCTACACCTTC. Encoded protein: CSVGQADTYGYTF. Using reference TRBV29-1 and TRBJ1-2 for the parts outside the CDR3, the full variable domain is SAVISQKPSRDICQRGTSLTIQCQVDSQVTMMFWYRQQPGQSLTLIATANQGSEATYESGFVIDKFPISRPNLTFSTLTVSNMSPEDSSIYLCSVGQADTYGYTFGSGTRLTVV.

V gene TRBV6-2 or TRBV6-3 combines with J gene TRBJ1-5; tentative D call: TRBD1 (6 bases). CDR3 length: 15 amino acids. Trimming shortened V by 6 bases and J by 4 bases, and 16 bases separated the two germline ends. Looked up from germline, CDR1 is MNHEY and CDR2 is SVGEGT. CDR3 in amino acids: CASSRTGTQNQPQHF. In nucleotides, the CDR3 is TGTGCCAGCAGCCGGACCGGGACACAGAATCAGCCCCAGCATTTT.